This TCR beta chain comes out of a study of regulatory T cells in long-lasting Graves disease. Study-wide results and caveats: Newly diagnosed patients had higher TCR diversity than persistent Graves' patients did. Tissue studied was limited to peripheral blood, excluding thyroid tissue.

Arm-PCR of CDR3 regions with iRepertoire HTBI primers generated TCR beta libraries. Each CDR3 protein is one row after TCRdb ran MiXCR on the multiplex PCR reads. The top ten hold around 21% of the sample, which has fewer than 450,000 distinct CDR3 sequences, less than 25% seen once. Germline CDR1 MNHNS, CDR2 SASEGT. The CDR3 consists of 14 residues. Trimming left V 6 bases short and J 3 bases short, with 12 bases between. This clonotype was observed at least ten times. Its cognate antigen is unknown. The time point is: persistent/refractory GD, antithyroid drugs over 5 years with positive TRAb. From RNA extracted from PBMCs, the TCR library was made. The authors diagnosed Graves' disease using American Thyroid Association guidelines.

This chain joins TRBV6-1 and TRBJ1-5, with D unresolved. This clonotype was obtained from a female donor with Graves disease. The sample here was peripheral blood mononuclear cells (PBMCs), taken when the disease was refractory, from a patient treated with antithyroid drugs. CDR3 sequence: CASSPTDHNQPQHF. As DNA, the CDR3 is TGTGCCAGCAGCCCTACGGACCACAATCAGCCCCAGCATTTT.